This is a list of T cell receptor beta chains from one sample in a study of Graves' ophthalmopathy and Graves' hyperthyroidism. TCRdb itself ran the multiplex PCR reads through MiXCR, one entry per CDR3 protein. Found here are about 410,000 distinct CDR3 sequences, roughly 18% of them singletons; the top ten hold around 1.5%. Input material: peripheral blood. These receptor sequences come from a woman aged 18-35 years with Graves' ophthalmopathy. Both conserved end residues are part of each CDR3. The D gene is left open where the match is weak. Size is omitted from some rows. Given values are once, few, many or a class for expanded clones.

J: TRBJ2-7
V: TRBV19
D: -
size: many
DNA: TGTGCCAGTAGTAGCCACCGGGACGGAGCCTACGAGCAGTACTTC
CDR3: CASSSHRDGAYEQYF

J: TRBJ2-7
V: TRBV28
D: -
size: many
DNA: TGTGCCACCCAACCGGGACCAAGGTACGAGCAGTACTTC
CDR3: CATQPGPRYEQYF

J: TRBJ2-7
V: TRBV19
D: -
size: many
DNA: TGTGCCAGTAGTATTACGGCAGGTCCTACCTCAGAGCAGTACTTC
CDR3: CASSITAGPTSEQYF

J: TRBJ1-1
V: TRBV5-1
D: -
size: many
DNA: TGCGCCAGCAGCTTATGGAGCGCCGGGGCGAACACTGAAGCTTTCTTT
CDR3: CASSLWSAGANTEAFF

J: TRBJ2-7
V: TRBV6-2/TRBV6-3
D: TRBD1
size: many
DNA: TGTGCCAGCGAAATTCGCCGGGACAGATTTAGGGACGAGCAGTACTTC
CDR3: CASEIRRDRFRDEQYF

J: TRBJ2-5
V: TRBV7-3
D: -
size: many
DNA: TGTGCCAGCAGCGACCTCCCGGGGGCCCGGGGGGAGACCCAGTACTTC
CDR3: CASSDLPGARGETQYF

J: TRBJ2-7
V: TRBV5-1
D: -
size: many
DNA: TGCGCCAGCAGCTGGACCCCCGCCAGCACCTACGAGCAGTACTTC
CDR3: CASSWTPASTYEQYF

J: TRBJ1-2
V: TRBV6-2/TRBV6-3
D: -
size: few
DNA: TGTGCCAGCAGTTACTCGATAGGGGGAGATGGCTACACCTTC
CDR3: CASSYSIGGDGYTF

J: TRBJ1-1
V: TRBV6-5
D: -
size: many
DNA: TGTGCCAGCAGCTTCAGTGGGACTGAAGCTTTCTTT
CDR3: CASSFSGTEAFF

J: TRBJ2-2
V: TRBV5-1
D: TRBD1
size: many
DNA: TGCGCCAGCAGAGTCACAGGGGAGCGAGGGGAGCTGTTTTTT
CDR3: CASRVTGERGELFF

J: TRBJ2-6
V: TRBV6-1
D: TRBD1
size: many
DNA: TGTGCCAGCACCGGGACAGGGGCTGGGGCCAACGTCCTGACTTTC
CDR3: CASTGTGAGANVLTF

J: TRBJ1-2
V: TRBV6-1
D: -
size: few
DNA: TGTGCCAGCAGCCACCCTAAGGAGGGGTTATATGGCTACACCTTC
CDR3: CASSHPKEGLYGYTF

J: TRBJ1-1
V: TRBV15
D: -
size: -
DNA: TGTGCCACCAGCAGATTACAGAACACTGAAGCTTTCTTT
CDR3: CATSRLQNTEAFF